This T cell receptor (beta chain) originates from a study of cytomegalovirus exposure and HLA in healthy donors. The study, taken as a whole, reports: Versus the 666-donor mean, an Asian-associated ancestry cluster reportedly showed fewer N-insertions in a later analysis. 150 or so TCR beta chains were listed as cytomegalovirus-associated. A later examination showed that TCR association rates differed by HLA locus, with DRB1 most and HLA-C fewest.

Per the germline V gene, CDR1 is MRHNA and CDR2 is SNTAGT. This CDR3 is 15 amino acids long. V lost 2 bases and J lost 6, with 14 bases in between. Amplification used 60 Vbeta primers and 13 Jbeta primers. Per the authors' pipeline: An analysis performed later counted 74 million or so unique TCR beta chains (approximately 11 million of them shared). Generated by immunoSEQ multiplex PCR, the TCRdb table keeps only in-frame clones and is missing some. The D gene and trimming were derived from the DNA, and the V and J assignments and clone size from that table. The sample yields 45,000 to 65,000 clones, approximately 70% seen once. About this clone: What it recognizes is unknown.

The rearrangement links TRBV6-4 to TRBJ2-1, with a weak D call TRBD2 (6 bases). The sample taken for sequencing was PBMCs. This sequence was found in a man aged 18 to 30 in good health and CMV-seronegative. CDR3: CASSDKAGPANEQFF. The CDR3, as DNA: TGTGCCAGCAGTGACAAAGCGGGCCCTGCCAATGAGCAGTTCTTC.